These 32 T cell receptor beta chains came from one sample sequenced in a study of OX40 agonist ivuxolimab in advanced cancers. Sequenced by immunoSEQ multiplex PCR; TCRdb stores in-frame clones only, minus some. This repertoire shows roughly 19,000 clones, 83% found once; its top ten account for 50% to 60%. The sequencing used CD4+ or CD8+ T cells sorted from blood, collected in a trial of the OX40 agonist ivuxolimab. These receptors were taken from an adult with an advanced solid tumor such as melanoma, head and neck, liver or kidney cancer.

This chain uses TRBV7-9 with TRBJ2-1; perhaps D is TRBD1 or TRBD2 (5 bases each). The CDR3 is 13 amino acids. V dropped 0 bases and J dropped 9 bases, with 9 bases sitting between them. Germline V gene lookup returns CDR1 SEHNR and CDR2 FQNEAQ (reference sequence). CDR3 amino acids: CASSLADGGEQFF. CDR3 coding DNA: TGTGCCAGCAGCTTAGCGGATGGGGGTGAGCAGTTCTTC.

The chain joins TRBV5-6 to TRBJ2-7; D is ambiguous. V lost 1 base, J lost 2 bases, and 4 bases lay in between. The germline gives CDR1 SGHDT, CDR2 YYEEEE. This CDR3 is built from 12 residues. The CDR3 bases are TGTGCCAGCAGCTTGAGCCCCTACGAGCAGTACTTC. Protein sequence: CASSLSPYEQYF.

This chain's CDR3 is CASSVDPSSGNTIYF. The CDR3 nucleotides are TGTGCCAGCAGCGTGGACCCGAGCTCTGGAAACACCATATATTTT. The chain joins TRBV11-2 to TRBJ1-3; D is undetermined. The V gene lost 5 bases and the J gene lost 0 bases, with 11 bases spanning the gap. Germline V CDR1 and CDR2: SGHAT, FQNNGV. The CDR3 loop spans 15 amino acids.

The chain couples TRBV6-5 to TRBJ1-2, with 8 bases aligning to TRBD1. Trimming removed 5 bases from V and 3 bases from J; junction bases left unmatched: 2. Germline CDR1 MNHEY, CDR2 SVGAGI. The CDR3 has 13 amino acids. This CDR3 is CASSMDRDYGYTF. The CDR3 DNA is TGTGCCAGCAGTATGGACAGGGACTATGGCTACACCTTC.

The chain links TRBV7-6 to TRBJ2-5; 11 positions agree with TRBD2. The CDR3 has 19 residues. Germline V gene sequence: CDR1 SGHVS, CDR2 FNYEAQ. V shed 6 bases, J shed 5 bases, and the junction held 20 bases outside the gene matches. CDR3 nucleotides: TGTGCCAGCAGGGGCCAAGCGAGTGCTAGCGGGGGGACCCTGGAGACCCAGTACTTC. Translation gives CASRGQASASGGTLETQYF.

The rearrangement joins TRBV7-2 to TRBJ1-2; unclear D gene. With 5 bases removed from V and 2 bases from J, the gap between germline ends came to 15 bases. Germline CDR1 SGHTA, CDR2 FQGNSA. The CDR3 is 15 residues long. The CDR3 sequence: CASSLGSSGNYGYTF. CDR3 DNA: TGTGCCAGCAGCCTCGGGTCTTCGGGGAACTATGGCTACACCTTC.

V gene TRBV5-4 combines with J gene TRBJ1-6; D is perhaps TRBD1 (5 bases). This CDR3 comprises 16 residues. CDR1 and CDR2 from the germline V gene are SGHNT and YYREEE (reference sequence). Trimming shortened V by 3 bases and J by 9 bases, and 19 bases separated the two germline ends. The CDR3 protein is CASSYDGTPPASPLHF. The CDR3 DNA is TGTGCCAGCAGCTACGATGGGACCCCGCCAGCTTCACCCCTCCACTTT.

The chain is built from TRBV5-1 and TRBJ2-7; TRBD2 agrees at 10 bases. CDR1 and CDR2 from the germline V gene are SGHRS and YFSETQ. Trimming took 4 bases from V and 4 from J; bases not matched to a gene: 8. CDR3 length: 15 amino acids. CDR3: CASSPWTSGRYEQYF. CDR3 DNA sequence: TGCGCCAGCAGCCCCTGGACTAGCGGAAGGTACGAGCAGTACTTC.

This chain joins TRBV6-5 and TRBJ2-1, with TRBD2 as a possible D gene (5 bases). V lost 7 bases to trimming and J lost 5 bases, with 12 bases between them. Germline loops: CDR1 MNHEY, CDR2 SVGAGI. CDR3 length equals 13 residues. The CDR3 spells CASNYAGDNEQFF. The CDR3 region has the DNA TGTGCCAGCAATTATGCGGGCGACAATGAGCAGTTCTTC.

This clone was seen only once. The chain is built from TRBV28 and TRBJ2-3; perhaps TRBD1 as D (6 bases). The germline gives CDR1 MDHEN, CDR2 SYDVKM. V lost 6 bases, J lost 2 bases, and 9 bases lay in between. This CDR3 contains 13 residues. The CDR3 DNA reads as TGTGCCAGCAGCCGGACAGCCACAGATACGCAGTATTTT. Amino acid sequence: CASSRTATDTQYF.

The chain is built from TRBV28 and TRBJ2-4, with D perhaps TRBD1 (5 bases). The CDR3 runs to 13 residues. From germline, CDR1 is MDHEN and CDR2 SYDVKM. V gave up 7 bases and J gave up 5 bases, with 12 bases separating them. CDR3 DNA sequence: TGTGCCAGCATTTCAGGGTTGGAAAACATTCAGTACTTC. Encoded protein: CASISGLENIQYF.

This clone has only one observation. The chain has TRBV11-2 and TRBJ1-1; D remains ambiguous. V lost 0 bases and J lost 0, with 11 bases in between. The CDR3 covers 16 residues. The germline gives CDR1 SGHAT, CDR2 FQNNGV. The CDR3 reads CASSLDQARMNTEAFF. The CDR3 DNA follows: TGTGCCAGCAGCTTAGATCAAGCCCGTATGAACACTGAAGCTTTCTTT.

V is TRBV11-3 and J is TRBJ2-3, with 7 bases aligning to TRBD1. Trimming at V came to 5 bases and at J to 4 bases, leaving 9 bases not matched to a gene. Germline CDR1 reads SGHNT; CDR2 reads YENEEA. The CDR3 consists of 15 residues. CDR3 nucleotides: TGTGCCAGCAGCGAGGGGGCTAGTTCGTCAGATACGCAGTATTTT. Amino acid sequence: CASSEGASSSDTQYF.

The table lists this clone with a few counts. The gene calls are TRBV15 and TRBJ2-1; D is unclear. This CDR3 comprises 11 residues. V lost 5 bases and J 8 bases, leaving 7 bases between the germline ends. The V gene's germline CDR1 is LNHNV and CDR2 YYDKDF (reference sequence). The CDR3 DNA sequence: TGTGCCACCAGCGGCGCCTATGAGCAGTTCTTC. It encodes CATSGAYEQFF.

V gene TRBV2 combines with J gene TRBJ2-7, with a possible D match to TRBD1 (6 bases). V gave up 6 bases and J gave up 2 bases, with 8 bases separating them. The CDR3 is 12 amino acids. Germline assignment: CDR1 SNHLY and CDR2 FYNNEI. The CDR3 sequence is CASRGGPYEQYF. CDR3 bases: TGTGCCAGCAGAGGGGGTCCCTACGAGCAGTACTTC.

The V gene is TRBV21-1, the J gene TRBJ2-4; the table's D call, TRBD1, was not checked against the DNA. TRBV21-1 is marked as a pseudogene. The CDR3 runs to 13 residues. The CDR3 loop reads CASLPPRKNIQYF. CDR3 coding DNA: TGTGCCAGCCTACCCCCCAGGAAAAACATTCAGTACTTC.

The chain uses TRBV27 and TRBJ2-5; 12 nucleotides match TRBD2. Trimming cost V 5 bases and J 2 bases; bases outside gene matches: 9. The germline gives CDR1 MNHEY, CDR2 SMNVEV (reference sequence). The CDR3 has 17 residues. The CDR3: CASSPSGGAFRQETQYF. The CDR3 nucleotides read TGTGCCAGCAGTCCTAGCGGGGGGGCGTTTCGGCAAGAGACCCAGTACTTC.

The chain recombines TRBV5-1 with TRBJ2-1; D gene unclear. The CDR3 runs to 12 residues. In germline, CDR1 is SGHRS, CDR2 YFSETQ. With 0 bases removed from V and 10 bases from J, the gap between germline ends came to 8 bases. The CDR3 sequence is CASSLAAREQFF. CDR3 sequence (DNA): TGCGCCAGCAGCTTGGCCGCTAGGGAGCAGTTCTTC.

For this clone: The sample contains more than one DNA sequence encoding this CDR3. The chain couples TRBV28 to TRBJ2-5; 9 bases line up with TRBD1. The CDR3 is 15 residues long. V shed 6 bases and J 2 bases; nucleotides not matched to a gene: 7. Germline V gene data show CDR1 as MDHEN and CDR2 as SYDVKM. The CDR3 DNA reads TGTGCCAGCAGGTCCTCCGACAGGGGGCAAGAGACCCAGTACTTC. It yields the protein CASRSSDRGQETQYF.

Only a few counts were recorded for this clone. CDR3 bases: TGTGCCAGTAGTATAGGGGACTATGGCTACACCTTC. It yields the protein CASSIGDYGYTF. The chain combines TRBV19 with TRBJ1-2, with D uncertain. CDR3 length: 12 residues. V was pared by 1 base and J by 3 bases, with 3 bases between. CDR1 and CDR2 from the germline V gene are LNHDA and SQIVND (reference sequence).

The chain recombines TRBV18 with TRBJ2-1; 8 bases match TRBD2. The CDR3 sequence is 15 residues long. The germline V gene encodes CDR1 KGHSH and CDR2 LQKENI. Trimming cost V 2 bases and J 4 bases; bases outside gene matches: 4. CDR3 in amino acids: CASSPLVAGYNEQFF. CDR3 nucleotides: TGTGCCAGCTCACCATTGGTAGCGGGGTACAATGAGCAGTTCTTC.

CDR3 loop: CASKAQGVNEQFF. CDR3 bases: TGTGCCAGCAAGGCCCAGGGTGTCAATGAGCAGTTCTTC. The chain recombines TRBV9 with TRBJ2-1; a weak D match, TRBD1 (5 bases). The germline gives CDR1 SGDLS, CDR2 YYNGEE. The CDR3 is made up of 13 amino acids. Trimming removed 6 bases from V and 6 bases from J, with 13 bases in between.

The genes are TRBV10-3 and TRBJ1-1, with 7 bases fitting TRBD1. The germline V gene encodes CDR1 ENHRY and CDR2 SYGVKD. The V and J ends lost 1 base and 3 bases, in that order; junction bases with no gene match: 14. The CDR3 spans 18 residues. The CDR3 is CAISEFLTTGVGYTEAFF. For the CDR3, the DNA is TGTGCCATCAGTGAGTTCCTGACTACAGGGGTCGGATACACTGAAGCTTTCTTT.

The rearrangement uses TRBV28 and TRBJ2-5; TRBD2 matches 8 bases. Germline CDR1 MDHEN, CDR2 SYDVKM. The CDR3 runs to 16 residues. J was trimmed by 5 bases and V by 3 bases; bases with no gene match: 11. CDR3 in amino acids: CASSFSRGAIFETQYF. In DNA form, the CDR3 reads TGTGCCAGCAGTTTTTCGCGGGGGGCAATTTTTGAGACCCAGTACTTC.

This clone was counted once. The chain carries TRBV5-1 and TRBJ2-1; 14 nucleotides match TRBD2. Unmatched junction bases numbered 6, after V lost 5 bases and J lost 8 bases. The germline V gene has CDR1 SGHRS and CDR2 YFSETQ. The CDR3 loop spans 15 amino acids. DNA for the CDR3: TGCGCCAGCAGTTACGGACTAGCGGGAGGCGATGAGCAGTTCTTC. Encoded protein: CASSYGLAGGDEQFF.

The genes are TRBV5-8 and TRBJ1-5; D is possibly TRBD1 (5 bases). The V end lost 4 bases, the J end lost 2 bases, and 16 bases lay between the germline ends. CDR1 and CDR2 from the germline V gene are SGHTS and YDEGEE. This CDR3 spans 16 amino acids. The CDR3 DNA is TGTGCCAGCAGCCCTTGGACCGGGGCCGGCAATCAGCCCCAGCATTTT. Translation gives CASSPWTGAGNQPQHF.

V usage is TRBV6-5 and J usage is TRBJ1-1; D is uncertain. Germline V gene data show CDR1 as MNHEY and CDR2 as SVGAGI. The CDR3 sequence is 14 residues long. With 5 bases removed from V and 1 base from J, the gap between germline ends came to 11 bases. In DNA form, the CDR3 reads TGTGCCAGCAGTGTATCCGCCGGGAACACTGAAGCTTTCTTT. Protein sequence: CASSVSAGNTEAFF.

The J gene is TRBJ2-7, the V gene TRBV6-5; TRBD1 is a possible D gene (7 bases). The CDR3 length is 14 residues. Germline V gene lookup returns CDR1 MNHEY and CDR2 SVGAGI. The V and J ends lost 0 bases and 7 bases respectively, with 13 bases between them. This chain's CDR3 is CASSYSEGAGEQYF. For the CDR3, the DNA is TGTGCCAGCAGTTACTCGGAGGGGGCGGGGGAGCAGTACTTC.

This chain links TRBV28 with TRBJ2-2; 10 nucleotides agree with TRBD1. Per germline, CDR1 MDHEN and CDR2 SYDVKM. The length of the CDR3 is 14 residues. Unmatched junction bases numbered 5, after V lost 7 bases and J lost 6 bases. CDR3 protein: CASTPDRGAGELFF. CDR3 in DNA: TGTGCCAGCACCCCGGACAGGGGGGCCGGGGAGCTGTTTTTT.

The CDR3 loop is CASSGRRSGLGGLTEAFF. The CDR3 bases are TGCGCCAGCAGCGGACGTAGGTCGGGTCTAGGAGGGTTGACTGAAGCTTTCTTT. The rearrangement joins TRBV5-1 to TRBJ1-1, with unresolved D. Germline lookup yields CDR1 SGHRS and CDR2 YFSETQ. CDR3 length equals 18 residues. V lost 4 bases and J 5 bases, leaving 27 bases between the germline ends. Filled out from reference TRBV5-1 and TRBJ1-1, the complete variable domain reads KAGVTQTPRYLIKTRGQQVTLSCSPISGHRSVSWYQQTPGQGLQFLFEYFSETQRNKGNFPGRFSGRQFSNSRSEMNVSTLELGDSALYLCASSGRRSGLGGLTEAFFGQGTRLTVV.

The rearrangement joins TRBV12-5 to TRBJ1-5, with TRBD1 as a possible D gene (6 bases). V dropped 5 bases and J dropped 0 bases, with 11 bases sitting between them. The germline gives CDR1 LGHNT, CDR2 FRNRAP. The CDR3 runs 15 residues. CDR3 sequence reads: CASGPGQFSNQPQHF. CDR3 nucleotides: TGTGCTAGTGGTCCCGGACAGTTTAGCAATCAGCCCCAGCATTTT.

V is TRBV6-1 and J is TRBJ1-5, with D unresolved. The CDR3 extends over 14 amino acids. Germline CDR1 MNHNS, CDR2 SASEGT. Trimming pared 4 bases from V and 4 bases from J, leaving 11 bases between. In DNA, the CDR3 is TGTGCCAGCAGTGGGGGTTTTGGAAATCAGCCCCAGCATTTT. Translation: CASSGGFGNQPQHF.